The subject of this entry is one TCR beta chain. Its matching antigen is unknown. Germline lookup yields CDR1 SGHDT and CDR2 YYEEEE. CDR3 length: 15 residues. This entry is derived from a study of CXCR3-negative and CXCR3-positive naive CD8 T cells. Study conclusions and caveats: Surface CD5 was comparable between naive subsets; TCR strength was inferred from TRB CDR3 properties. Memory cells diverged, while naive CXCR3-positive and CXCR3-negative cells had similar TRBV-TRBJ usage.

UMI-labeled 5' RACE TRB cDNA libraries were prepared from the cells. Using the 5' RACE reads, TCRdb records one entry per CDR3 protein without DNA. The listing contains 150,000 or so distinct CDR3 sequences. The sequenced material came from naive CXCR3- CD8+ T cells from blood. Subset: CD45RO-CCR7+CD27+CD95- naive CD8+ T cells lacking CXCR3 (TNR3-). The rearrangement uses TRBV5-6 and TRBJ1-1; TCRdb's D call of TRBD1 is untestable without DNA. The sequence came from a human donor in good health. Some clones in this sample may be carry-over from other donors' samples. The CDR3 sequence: CASSWWTAGDTEAFF.